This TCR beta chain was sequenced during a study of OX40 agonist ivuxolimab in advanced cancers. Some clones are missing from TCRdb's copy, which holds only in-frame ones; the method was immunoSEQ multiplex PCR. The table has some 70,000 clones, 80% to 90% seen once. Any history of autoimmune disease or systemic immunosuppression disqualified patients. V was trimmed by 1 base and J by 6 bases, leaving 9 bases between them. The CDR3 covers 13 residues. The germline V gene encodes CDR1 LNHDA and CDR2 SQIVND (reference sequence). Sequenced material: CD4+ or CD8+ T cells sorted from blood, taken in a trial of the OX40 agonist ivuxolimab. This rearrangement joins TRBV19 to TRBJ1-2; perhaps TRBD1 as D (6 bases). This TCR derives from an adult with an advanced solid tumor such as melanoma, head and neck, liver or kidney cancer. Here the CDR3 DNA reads TGTGCCAGTAGTATAGGGACAGCGGATGGCTACACCTTC. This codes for CASSIGTADGYTF.